This T cell receptor (beta chain) is from a study of T cell repertoires in cytomegalovirus infection. This clonotype has more than one count but fewer than ten. Its antigen is unidentified. TCRdb used MiXCR to reprocess the reads, holding one entry per CDR3 protein. The sample consists of around 430,000 distinct CDR3 sequences, about 42% of them appearing once. Study-wide points: The study found HLA-C-restricted CMV-specific TCR beta clonotypes dominating the ex vivo response.

This CDR3 has 18 amino acids. The V and J ends lost 1 base and 4 bases, in that order; junction bases with no gene match: 5. Germline CDR1 and CDR2: SGHDT and YYEEEE. This sample comprised cultured PBMCs, obtained from culture after CMV antigen stimulation. The chain employs TRBV5-6 and TRBJ2-1; 16 bases match TRBD2. The clonotype comes from a human donor in good health (CMV status not recorded). Some clones in this sample may be carry-over from other donors' samples. DNA for the CDR3: TGTGCCAGCAGCTTGATGTCGGGACTAGCGGGAGGGTACAATGAGCAGTTCTTC. Protein product: CASSLMSGLAGGYNEQFF.